This T cell receptor (beta chain) was captured by sequencing in a study of CD8+CD57+ T cells in acquired aplastic anemia. Study as a whole: The average for DNA from sorted CD4+ and CD8+ cells was around 3.4 ug. CD4+ cells from healthy donors averaged roughly 11 million reads. Notes on the study in general: Patients and controls shared under 35 CD8+ CDR3 sequences, which appeared highly expressed in patients and within their immunodominant clones.

Genomic DNA constituted the template upon which TCR beta VDJ and CDR3 profiling was performed. MiXCR was run by TCRdb on the reads, yielding one entry per CDR3 protein. The sample consists of about 81,000 distinct CDR3 sequences, more than 40% of them appearing once. On this clonotype itself: The antigen remains undetermined.

CDR3 length: 15 residues. J lost 4 bases, V lost 9 bases, and 12 bases had no gene match. Per the germline V gene, CDR1 is LNHDA and CDR2 is SQIVND (reference sequence). The chain has TRBV19 and TRBJ2-3; TRBD2 matches 8 bases. The sequence derives from a human donor in good health, serving as a control. Sequenced sample: sorted CD4+, CD8+, or CD8+CD57+ T cells (not recorded which) from PBMCs. The CDR3 reads CASSEEAGVADTQYF. The CDR3 DNA reads TGTGCCAGCAGTGAGGAAGCGGGGGTAGCAGATACGCAGTATTTT. The variable domain in full, completed from reference TRBV19 and TRBJ2-3, reads DGGITQSPKYLFRKEGQNVTLSCEQNLNHDAMYWYRQDPGQGLRLIYYSQIVNDFQKGDIAEGYSVSREKKESFPLTVTSAQKNPTAFYLCASSEEAGVADTQYFGPGTRLTVL.